This TCR beta chain was sequenced for a study of OX40 agonist ivuxolimab in advanced cancers. Study conclusions and caveats: Individuals who were partial responders at 0.1-3.0 mg/kg had clonal expansion that ranked among the lowest. The average count of expanded clones was higher among CD8+ T cells than among CD4+.

In germline, CDR1 is SGHNT, CDR2 YENEEA. CDR3 length: 15 residues. The ends lost 8 bases at V and 5 bases at J; junction bases unmatched: 12. Sequencing was performed with immunoSEQ multiplex PCR; in TCRdb, only in-frame clones are kept and a portion is missing. Among 55,000 to 75,000 clones listed, around 90% were seen once. In regard to this clone: As yet, its antigen is unknown.

Sequencing was performed on CD4+ or CD8+ T cells sorted from blood, taken in a trial of the OX40 agonist ivuxolimab. The TCR sequence derives from an adult with an advanced solid tumor such as melanoma, head and neck, liver or kidney cancer. This sequence joins TRBV11-3 and TRBJ2-1, with TRBD2 identical over 7 bases. CDR3 region: CASLGSSGMHNEQFF. DNA of the CDR3: TGTGCCAGCCTTGGGTCTAGCGGAATGCACAATGAGCAGTTCTTC.